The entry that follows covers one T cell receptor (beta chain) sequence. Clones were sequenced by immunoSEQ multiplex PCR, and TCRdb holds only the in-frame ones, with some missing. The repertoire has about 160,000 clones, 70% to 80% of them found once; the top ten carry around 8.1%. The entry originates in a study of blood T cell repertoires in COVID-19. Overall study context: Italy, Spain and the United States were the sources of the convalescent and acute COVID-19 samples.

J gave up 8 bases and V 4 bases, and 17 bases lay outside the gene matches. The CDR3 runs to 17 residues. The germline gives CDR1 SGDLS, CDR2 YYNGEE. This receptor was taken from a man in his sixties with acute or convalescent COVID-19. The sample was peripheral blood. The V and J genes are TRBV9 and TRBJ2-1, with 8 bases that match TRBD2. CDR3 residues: CASSLRQSGGLRDEQFF. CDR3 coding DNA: TGTGCCAGCAGCCTCCGACAGAGCGGGGGCCTGCGCGATGAGCAGTTCTTC.